This is a list of T cell receptor beta chains from one sample in a study of blood T cell repertoires in COVID-19. Assay used: immunoSEQ multiplex PCR; TCRdb lists only in-frame clones, some missing. The sample lists about 380,000 clones; more than 70% were seen once. Sequenced input: PBMCs or T cells enriched from blood (not recorded which). These receptors originate from a woman aged 18-29 years who had recovered from COVID-19. The CDR3 runs from the conserved cysteine through the conserved F or W. The D gene is left open where the match is weak. Clone size is not always given. Where it is, it says once, few, many or a class for expanded clones.

v_gene: TRBV27; d_gene: TRBD2; j_gene: TRBJ2-1; abundance: NA; CDR3aa: CASSFSRGGPYNEQFF; CDR3nt: TGTGCCAGCAGTTTCTCGCGGGGAGGGCCGTACAATGAGCAGTTCTTC
v_gene: TRBV25-1; d_gene: NA; j_gene: TRBJ1-6; abundance: NA; CDR3aa: CASSELPGDNSPLHF; CDR3nt: TGTGCCAGCAGTGAACTCCCAGGGGATAATTCACCCCTCCACTTT
v_gene: TRBV5-6; d_gene: NA; j_gene: TRBJ1-1; abundance: NA; CDR3aa: CASSSPPGAAFF; CDR3nt: TGTGCCAGCAGCTCTCCGCCAGGGGCGGCTTTCTTT
v_gene: TRBV28; d_gene: TRBD1; j_gene: TRBJ1-2; abundance: NA; CDR3aa: CASSGDRGRFSYGYTF; CDR3nt: TGTGCCAGCAGTGGGGACAGGGGGCGATTCAGTTATGGCTACACCTTC
v_gene: TRBV4-3; d_gene: TRBD2; j_gene: TRBJ2-1; abundance: NA; CDR3aa: CASSQEDPSGGAYYNEQFF; CDR3nt: TGCGCCAGCAGCCAAGAGGATCCTAGCGGGGGGGCCTACTACAATGAGCAGTTCTTC
v_gene: TRBV7-9; d_gene: NA; j_gene: TRBJ1-2; abundance: NA; CDR3aa: CASSLGTSNYGYTF; CDR3nt: TGTGCCAGCAGCTTAGGAACATCTAACTATGGCTACACCTTC
v_gene: TRBV18; d_gene: TRBD1; j_gene: TRBJ1-2; abundance: NA; CDR3aa: CAIPTALRTGEGGSMGYTF; CDR3nt: TGTGCCATCCCCACGGCCCTTAGGACAGGCGAAGGGGGATCTATGGGCTACACCTTC
v_gene: TRBV10-3; d_gene: NA; j_gene: TRBJ1-6; abundance: NA; CDR3aa: CAIKDRNSPLHF; CDR3nt: TGTGCCATCAAGGACAGAAATTCACCCCTCCACTTT
v_gene: TRBV5-4; d_gene: NA; j_gene: TRBJ1-4; abundance: NA; CDR3aa: CASSLDGEANEKLFF; CDR3nt: TGTGCCAGCAGCTTGGACGGGGAAGCTAATGAAAAACTGTTTTTT
v_gene: TRBV6-2/TRBV6-3; d_gene: NA; j_gene: TRBJ1-4; abundance: few; CDR3aa: CASSPGADFTTNEKLFF; CDR3nt: TGTGCCAGCAGCCCTGGGGCGGATTTTACAACTAATGAAAAACTGTTTTTT
v_gene: TRBV10-2; d_gene: NA; j_gene: TRBJ2-5; abundance: NA; CDR3aa: CASSFSLGQETQYF; CDR3nt: TGCGCCAGCAGTTTCTCTTTGGGGCAGGAGACCCAGTACTTC
v_gene: TRBV19; d_gene: TRBD1; j_gene: TRBJ1-4; abundance: NA; CDR3aa: CASSPKDRIEEKLFF; CDR3nt: TGTGCCAGTAGTCCAAAGGACAGGATTGAAGAAAAACTGTTTTTT
v_gene: TRBV5-1; d_gene: TRBD2; j_gene: TRBJ2-7; abundance: NA; CDR3aa: CASRSGGALYEQYF; CDR3nt: TGCGCCAGCAGAAGCGGGGGTGCCCTCTACGAGCAGTACTTC
v_gene: TRBV7-9; d_gene: TRBD1; j_gene: TRBJ1-1; abundance: once; CDR3aa: CASSLGGQGNTEAFF; CDR3nt: TGTGCCAGCAGCTTAGGAGGACAGGGAAACACTGAAGCTTTCTTT
v_gene: TRBV7-9; d_gene: TRBD1; j_gene: TRBJ2-7; abundance: NA; CDR3aa: CASSKPGQGYEQYF; CDR3nt: TGTGCCAGCAGCAAACCGGGACAGGGTTACGAGCAGTACTTC
v_gene: TRBV19; d_gene: NA; j_gene: TRBJ1-5; abundance: NA; CDR3aa: CASNLAGLGKRPQHF; CDR3nt: TGTGCCAGTAACCTCGCTGGGCTCGGGAAGAGGCCCCAGCATTTT
v_gene: TRBV7-2; d_gene: NA; j_gene: TRBJ1-1; abundance: NA; CDR3aa: CASSLAGANTEAFF; CDR3nt: TGTGCCAGCAGCTTAGCGGGCGCGAACACTGAAGCTTTCTTT
v_gene: TRBV4-2; d_gene: TRBD2; j_gene: TRBJ2-2; abundance: NA; CDR3aa: CASSQERGGPGELFF; CDR3nt: TGTGCCAGCAGCCAAGAGCGGGGGGGCCCCGGGGAGCTGTTTTTT
v_gene: TRBV9; d_gene: TRBD1; j_gene: TRBJ2-3; abundance: NA; CDR3aa: CASSESHGATGYDTQYF; CDR3nt: TGTGCCAGCAGCGAATCCCATGGTGCGACAGGGTACGATACGCAGTATTTT
v_gene: TRBV7-6; d_gene: TRBD2; j_gene: TRBJ2-3; abundance: NA; CDR3aa: CASSLVAGGREDTQYF; CDR3nt: TGTGCCAGCAGCTTAGTGGCGGGGGGCCGGGAAGATACGCAGTATTTT
v_gene: TRBV7-9; d_gene: TRBD1; j_gene: TRBJ1-5; abundance: once; CDR3aa: CASSLDRGPGQPQHF; CDR3nt: TGTGCCAGCAGTTTGGACAGGGGGCCAGGTCAGCCCCAGCATTTT
v_gene: TRBV12-1; d_gene: NA; j_gene: TRBJ1-4; abundance: NA; CDR3aa: CASSFGGGSDEKLFF; CDR3nt: NA
v_gene: TRBV28; d_gene: TRBD1; j_gene: TRBJ1-2; abundance: NA; CDR3aa: CASSASRDRGPYGYTF; CDR3nt: TGTGCCAGCAGTGCGAGCCGGGACAGGGGACCCTATGGCTACACCTTC
v_gene: TRBV2; d_gene: NA; j_gene: TRBJ2-1; abundance: NA; CDR3aa: CASSGGASSNEQFF; CDR3nt: TGTGCCAGCAGTGGCGGGGCTTCGTCCAATGAGCAGTTCTTC
v_gene: TRBV7-9; d_gene: NA; j_gene: TRBJ2-1; abundance: many; CDR3aa: CASSDSGDNEQFF; CDR3nt: TGTGCCAGCAGCGATAGCGGTGACAATGAGCAGTTCTTC
v_gene: TRBV18; d_gene: NA; j_gene: TRBJ1-6; abundance: once; CDR3aa: CASSPGGDNSPLHF; CDR3nt: TGTGCCAGCTCTCCCGGGGGGGATAATTCACCCCTCCACTTT
v_gene: TRBV27; d_gene: NA; j_gene: TRBJ2-1; abundance: NA; CDR3aa: CASSRVGQWRNEQFF; CDR3nt: TGTGCCAGCAGCCGAGTCGGACAGTGGAGAAATGAGCAGTTCTTC
v_gene: TRBV3-1/TRBV3-2; d_gene: NA; j_gene: TRBJ1-1; abundance: NA; CDR3aa: CASSQDLGGNTEAFF; CDR3nt: TGTGCCAGCAGCCAAGATCTGGGAGGGAACACTGAAGCTTTCTTT
v_gene: TRBV6-5; d_gene: NA; j_gene: TRBJ1-6; abundance: NA; CDR3aa: CASSLTGYNSPLHF; CDR3nt: TGTGCCAGCAGCTTAACAGGCTATAATTCACCCCTCCACTTT
v_gene: TRBV5-1; d_gene: NA; j_gene: TRBJ1-3; abundance: NA; CDR3aa: CASSLAGRGNTIYF; CDR3nt: TGCGCCAGCAGCTTGGCAGGCAGGGGAAACACCATATATTTT
v_gene: TRBV6-5; d_gene: TRBD1; j_gene: TRBJ1-5; abundance: NA; CDR3aa: CASRRTGGGQPQHF; CDR3nt: TGTGCCAGCAGACGGACAGGGGGCGGTCAGCCCCAGCATTTT
v_gene: TRBV15; d_gene: TRBD1; j_gene: TRBJ1-1; abundance: NA; CDR3aa: CATSRDAMGTGNTEAFF; CDR3nt: TGTGCCACCAGCAGAGATGCCATGGGGACAGGGAACACTGAAGCTTTCTTT
v_gene: TRBV18; d_gene: TRBD1; j_gene: TRBJ1-1; abundance: NA; CDR3aa: CASSPPGTGAKAAEAFF; CDR3nt: TGTGCCAGCTCACCACCAGGGACAGGGGCTAAGGCCGCTGAAGCTTTCTTT
v_gene: TRBV27; d_gene: NA; j_gene: TRBJ1-5; abundance: NA; CDR3aa: CASSSSGPVHSNQPQHF; CDR3nt: TGTGCCAGCAGTTCCTCAGGGCCCGTACATAGCAATCAGCCCCAGCATTTT
v_gene: TRBV9; d_gene: NA; j_gene: TRBJ2-2; abundance: NA; CDR3aa: CASSVAGSAGELFF; CDR3nt: TGTGCCAGCAGCGTAGCGGGGTCTGCCGGGGAGCTGTTTTTT
v_gene: TRBV18; d_gene: NA; j_gene: TRBJ1-1; abundance: NA; CDR3aa: CASSPPDSHGEAFF; CDR3nt: TGTGCCAGCTCACCTCCGGACAGCCACGGGGAAGCTTTCTTT
v_gene: TRBV7-2; d_gene: TRBD2; j_gene: TRBJ2-6; abundance: NA; CDR3aa: CASSPGGGSGANVLTF; CDR3nt: TGTGCCAGCAGCCCGGGGGGGGGCTCTGGGGCCAACGTCCTGACTTTC
v_gene: TRBV6-1; d_gene: NA; j_gene: TRBJ1-5; abundance: NA; CDR3aa: CASSEASGGARENQPQHF; CDR3nt: TGTGCCAGCAGTGAAGCGTCGGGTGGGGCCAGAGAAAATCAGCCCCAGCATTTT
v_gene: TRBV4-1; d_gene: NA; j_gene: TRBJ2-5; abundance: once; CDR3aa: CASSLQGFQETQYF; CDR3nt: TGCGCCAGCAGCTTACAGGGTTTCCAAGAGACCCAGTACTTC
v_gene: TRBV27; d_gene: TRBD1; j_gene: TRBJ2-7; abundance: once; CDR3aa: CASSQLTTGTGVEQYF; CDR3nt: TGTGCCAGCAGCCAACTGACAACCGGGACAGGGGTGGAGCAGTACTTC
v_gene: TRBV19; d_gene: TRBD1; j_gene: TRBJ2-3; abundance: NA; CDR3aa: CASSLDRASTDTQYF; CDR3nt: TGTGCCAGTAGTCTAGACAGGGCAAGCACAGATACGCAGTATTTT
v_gene: TRBV7-6; d_gene: TRBD1; j_gene: TRBJ2-1; abundance: NA; CDR3aa: CASSLCRDSYNEQFF; CDR3nt: TGTGCCAGCAGCTTATGTCGGGACAGTTACAATGAGCAGTTCTTC
v_gene: TRBV5-1; d_gene: NA; j_gene: TRBJ2-3; abundance: NA; CDR3aa: CASSLEGTDTQYF; CDR3nt: TGCGCCAGCAGCTTGGAGGGGACAGATACGCAGTATTTT
v_gene: TRBV30; d_gene: TRBD2; j_gene: TRBJ2-3; abundance: NA; CDR3aa: CAWSVGLALTTDTQYF; CDR3nt: TGTGCCTGGAGTGTAGGACTAGCCCTGACCACAGATACGCAGTATTTT
v_gene: TRBV18; d_gene: NA; j_gene: TRBJ1-1; abundance: NA; CDR3aa: CASSPGGTPRLGAFF; CDR3nt: TGTGCCAGCTCACCTGGAGGGACCCCTCGGTTAGGGGCTTTCTTT
v_gene: TRBV4-1; d_gene: NA; j_gene: TRBJ1-5; abundance: once; CDR3aa: CASSQDRRAQQPQHF; CDR3nt: TGCGCCAGCAGCCAAGATCGGAGGGCCCAACAGCCCCAGCATTTT
v_gene: TRBV5-1; d_gene: TRBD1; j_gene: TRBJ2-7; abundance: NA; CDR3aa: CASSTGQGFYEQYF; CDR3nt: TGCGCCAGCAGCACGGGACAGGGGTTTTACGAGCAGTACTTC
v_gene: TRBV5-1; d_gene: NA; j_gene: TRBJ2-3; abundance: NA; CDR3aa: CASSLWGHLSTDTQYF; CDR3nt: TGCGCCAGCAGCTTGTGGGGACACCTCAGCACAGATACGCAGTATTTT
v_gene: TRBV7-9; d_gene: NA; j_gene: TRBJ1-1; abundance: NA; CDR3aa: CASSLSGTEAFF; CDR3nt: TGTGCCAGCAGCTTAAGCGGGACGGAAGCTTTCTTT
v_gene: TRBV29-1; d_gene: NA; j_gene: TRBJ1-1; abundance: NA; CDR3aa: CSVLTGLNTEAFF; CDR3nt: TGCAGCGTTTTGACAGGTTTGAACACTGAAGCTTTCTTT
v_gene: TRBV19; d_gene: TRBD2; j_gene: TRBJ2-1; abundance: NA; CDR3aa: CASSIQRGGGYNEQFF; CDR3nt: TGTGCCAGTAGTATCCAGCGGGGGGGCGGCTACAATGAGCAGTTCTTC
v_gene: TRBV7-2; d_gene: TRBD1; j_gene: TRBJ2-1; abundance: NA; CDR3aa: CASSSGQGIHEQFF; CDR3nt: TGTGCCAGCAGCTCGGGACAGGGTATCCATGAGCAGTTCTTC
v_gene: TRBV7-3; d_gene: NA; j_gene: TRBJ1-6; abundance: few; CDR3aa: CASSLHGSEKSPLHF; CDR3nt: TGTGCCAGCAGCTTACACGGGTCGGAAAAATCACCCCTCCACTTT
v_gene: TRBV9; d_gene: TRBD1; j_gene: TRBJ1-2; abundance: NA; CDR3aa: CASSVDGRGHYGYTF; CDR3nt: TGTGCCAGCAGCGTAGACGGCAGGGGGCACTATGGCTACACCTTC
v_gene: TRBV6-1; d_gene: NA; j_gene: TRBJ1-3; abundance: NA; CDR3aa: CASSEAPGAGNTIYF; CDR3nt: TGTGCCAGCAGTGAAGCCCCCGGGGCTGGAAACACCATATATTTT